Presented here are 20 T cell receptor beta chains from one specimen sequenced in a study of cytotoxic CD8 clonotypes in ibrutinib-treated CLL. Measured with immunoSEQ multiplex PCR; TCRdb has only the in-frame clones, and not every one. This table has about 49,000 clones, 45% to 55% appearing once. The specimen was PBMCs, collected after 12 months of ibrutinib treatment. These receptors all come from a human donor with chronic lymphocytic leukemia.

The J gene is TRBJ1-4, the V gene TRBV27; D may be TRBD1 (5 bases). The CDR3 runs 23 residues. Trimming pared 4 bases from V and 10 bases from J, leaving 43 bases between. Germline lookup yields CDR1 MNHEY and CDR2 SMNVEV (reference sequence). The CDR3 DNA is TGTGCCAGCAGTTCCCGCCTAGGAGCGTCGGGGCGCTCGCGGTATCCGGAGTCAGGAAAACTGTTTTTT. Translation gives CASSSRLGASGRSRYPESGKLFF.

The chain uses TRBV28 and TRBJ1-5; 12 nucleotides agree with TRBD1. CDR3 size: 18 residues. The trim removed 5 bases at V and 7 bases at J, leaving 15 bases unmatched. The germline V gene encodes CDR1 MDHEN and CDR2 SYDVKM. CDR3 in DNA: TGTGCCAGCAGTGCCTACGGGACAGGGGGCCGGTATCTCCAGCCCCAGCATTTT. It is translated as CASSAYGTGGRYLQPQHF.

The chain employs TRBV29-1 and TRBJ1-1; no reliable D call. Trimming removed 1 base at V and 0 bases at J, with 9 bases between. Germline CDR1 SQVTM, CDR2 ANQGSEA. The CDR3 extends over 14 amino acids. The CDR3 sequence: CSVEGIQMNTEAFF. DNA for the CDR3: TGCAGCGTTGAAGGCATACAGATGAACACTGAAGCTTTCTTT. Using reference TRBV29-1 and TRBJ1-1 for the parts outside the CDR3, the full variable domain is SAVISQKPSRDICQRGTSLTIQCQVDSQVTMMFWYRQQPGQSLTLIATANQGSEATYESGFVIDKFPISRPNLTFSTLTVSNMSPEDSSIYLCSVEGIQMNTEAFFGQGTRLTVV.

This clone appeared a few times. The chain uses TRBV7-8 and TRBJ1-1, with a weak D call TRBD1 (6 bases). The germline gives CDR1 SGHVS, CDR2 FQNEAQ. The CDR3 is 13 amino acids. Trimming shortened V by 5 bases and J by 1 base, and 8 bases separated the two germline ends. Here the CDR3 reads CASSATGNTEAFF. In DNA, the CDR3 is TGTGCCAGCAGCGCGACAGGGAACACTGAAGCTTTCTTT.

The chain couples TRBV30 to TRBJ1-4, with 7 positions matching TRBD1. The CDR3 extends over 15 amino acids. With V trimmed by 5 bases and J by 8 bases, 14 bases remained unmatched. CDR1 GTSNPN and CDR2 SVGIG come from the germline V gene (reference sequence). The CDR3 protein is CAWGLGGGQFEKLFF. CDR3 nucleotides: TGTGCCTGGGGCCTGGGAGGGGGCCAATTCGAAAAACTGTTTTTT. Full variable domain (remainder filled in from reference TRBV30 and TRBJ1-4): SQTIHQWPATLVQPVGSPLSLECTVEGTSNPNLYWYRQAAGRGLQLLFYSVGIGQISSEVPQNLSASRPQDRQFILSSKKLLLSDSGFYLCAWGLGGGQFEKLFFGSGTQLSVL.

V is TRBV7-9 and J is TRBJ2-7; weak D call: TRBD1 (5 bases). The CDR3 spans 13 residues. Trimming left V 5 bases short and J 2 bases short, with 10 bases between. From germline, CDR1 is SEHNR and CDR2 FQNEAQ (reference sequence). The chain's CDR3 is CASSGRRAYEQYF. In DNA form, the CDR3 reads TGTGCCAGCAGCGGCCGCAGGGCCTACGAGCAGTACTTC.

The rearrangement joins TRBV2 to TRBJ1-2; TRBD1 aligns across 9 bases. V lost 6 bases, J lost 4 bases, and 6 bases stayed unmatched. CDR1 SNHLY and CDR2 FYNNEI come from the germline V gene. There are 14 residues in the CDR3. The CDR3 DNA follows: TGTGCCAGCAGGATATTGGACAGGGGCTATGGCTACACCTTC. Translated: CASRILDRGYGYTF.

This clone was seen repeatedly, ten times or more. The rearrangement uses TRBV19 and TRBJ1-5; a possible D gene is TRBD1 (5 bases). CDR1 and CDR2 from the germline V gene are LNHDA and SQIVND (reference sequence). V was trimmed by 5 bases and J by 4 bases, leaving 15 bases between them. The CDR3 sequence is 15 residues long. The CDR3 nucleotides are TGTGCCAGTAGTCGGCAGGGCCTGAGAAATCAGCCCCAGCATTTT. Translated: CASSRQGLRNQPQHF.

V and J are TRBV6-6 and TRBJ1-5; no clear D. The CDR3 consists of 13 residues. Between the trimmed V and J ends, which lost 7 bases and 6 bases, there was a span of 13 bases. Per germline, CDR1 MNHNY and CDR2 SVGAGI (reference sequence). The CDR3 DNA reads TGTGCCAGCACCGACTCGGAGGTTCAGCCCCAGCATTTT. This sequence encodes CASTDSEVQPQHF.

The chain combines TRBV4-1 with TRBJ1-5; 7 bases align to TRBD1. This CDR3 comprises 13 residues. The V gene's germline CDR1 is MGHRA and CDR2 YSYEKL. After removal of 4 bases from V and 6 bases from J, the junction contained 3 bases not matched to a gene. The CDR3 spells CASSLRDSQPQHF. CDR3 DNA: TGCGCCAGCAGCCTCCGGGACAGTCAGCCCCAGCATTTT.

This chain uses TRBV18 with TRBJ2-2, with 8 bases identical to TRBD2. Unmatched junction bases numbered 7, after V lost 3 bases and J lost 4 bases. Germline CDR1 KGHSH, CDR2 LQKENI. The CDR3 loop spans 16 amino acids. The CDR3 region is CASSPTGGPSTGELFF. The DNA for the CDR3 is TGTGCCAGCTCACCGACGGGAGGGCCCAGCACCGGGGAGCTGTTTTTT.

The chain has TRBV27 and TRBJ2-3, with D unclear. This CDR3 has 13 residues. The V and J ends lost 3 bases and 5 bases respectively, with 9 bases between them. Germline V lookup: CDR1 MNHEY, CDR2 SMNVEV (reference sequence). The CDR3 loop is CASSFRPGDTQYF. Written as DNA, the CDR3 is TGTGCCAGCAGTTTCCGCCCCGGAGATACGCAGTATTTT.

V is TRBV27 and J is TRBJ2-7; TRBD1 agrees at 7 bases. The CDR3 totals 15 residues. V was clipped by 10 bases and J by 2 bases; unmatched bases: 14. The germline CDR1 and CDR2 sequences are MNHEY and SMNVEV (reference sequence). This CDR3 is CATSKGGAIPYEQYF. The DNA for the CDR3 is TGTGCCACCTCAAAAGGGGGCGCGATCCCCTACGAGCAGTACTTC.

The V and J genes are TRBV6-4 and TRBJ1-2, with 8 positions matching TRBD1. V dropped 2 bases and J dropped 8; count of bases not matched to a gene: 10. This CDR3 is built from 15 residues. Germline V gene sequence: CDR1 MRHNA, CDR2 SNTAGT. CDR3 in amino acids: CASSDPGQGHEGYTF. CDR3 sequence (DNA): TGTGCCAGCAGTGACCCCGGACAGGGACATGAAGGCTACACCTTC.

The chain couples TRBV28 to TRBJ1-6; D not certain. V shed 8 bases and J shed 5 bases, with 16 bases lying between them. Germline V gene lookup returns CDR1 MDHEN and CDR2 SYDVKM. The length of the CDR3 is 15 residues. The CDR3 is CASLSGNGDNSPLHF. Here the CDR3 DNA reads TGTGCCAGCTTAAGTGGGAACGGAGATAATTCACCCCTCCACTTT.

Here the CDR3 reads CASSPSDLSSYNEQFF. For the CDR3, the DNA is TGTGCCAGTAGTCCGTCAGACTTGAGCTCCTACAATGAGCAGTTCTTC. The chain has TRBV19 and TRBJ2-1; no reliable D call. The V end lost 5 bases, the J end lost 0 bases, and 14 bases lay between the germline ends. The germline V gene has CDR1 LNHDA and CDR2 SQIVND (reference sequence). The CDR3 contains 16 residues.

V and J are TRBV29-1 and TRBJ1-5; possibly TRBD1 for D (5 bases). The CDR3 is 12 amino acids. The ends were cut back, 6 bases at V and 6 bases at J, with 12 bases in the middle. The germline gives CDR1 SQVTM, CDR2 ANQGSEA. The CDR3 DNA reads as TGCAGCGTGGGGCCCCGGGGTCAGCCCCAGCATTTT. It encodes CSVGPRGQPQHF.

This clone is labeled medium-sized. The chain employs TRBV6-1 and TRBJ2-7; 7 bases map to TRBD2. The ends lost 6 bases at V and 0 bases at J; junction bases unmatched: 5. Germline CDR1 MNHNS, CDR2 SASEGT. CDR3 size: 14 residues. The CDR3 loop is CASSGRGTSYEQYF. The CDR3 DNA sequence: TGTGCCAGCAGCGGGCGGGGGACCTCCTACGAGCAGTACTTC.

The chain combines TRBV5-1 with TRBJ2-7, with D perhaps TRBD1 or TRBD2 (5 bases each). This CDR3 is built from 17 residues. Germline CDR1 is SGHRS and CDR2 is YFSETQ. V was pared by 4 bases and J by 3 bases, with 23 bases between. CDR3 in DNA: TGCGCCAGCAGCCTGGCGGGTCGGACACCTCGCTACTACGAGCAGTACTTC. Translated: CASSLAGRTPRYYEQYF.

The chain joins TRBV7-9 to TRBJ1-4, with D possibly matching TRBD1 (6 bases). The CDR3 totals 15 residues. The germline V gene has CDR1 SEHNR and CDR2 FQNEAQ (reference sequence). Trimming stripped 6 bases from V and 7 bases from J, with 18 bases between. The CDR3 spells CASSRQGRETEKLFF. The CDR3 DNA sequence: TGTGCCAGCAGTAGGCAGGGGAGGGAGACTGAAAAACTGTTTTTT.